The clone carrying this T cell receptor beta chain has only a few counts. CDR1 is MNHEY, CDR2 SVGAGI, per germline. The CDR3 has 15 amino acids. V was clipped by 5 bases and J by 2 bases, with 13 bases between them. The source of the sample is a study of blood T cell repertoires in COVID-19. Whole-study context: The samples span acute and convalescent COVID-19 from the United States, Italy and Spain. Nucleic acid was either cDNA or gDNA, and it came from T cells, B-cell-depleted T cells, or PBMCs.

As originally analysed: Reference gene primer amplification gave estimated nucleated cell counts. The table came from immunoSEQ multiplex PCR; TCRdb's copy has only in-frame clones and leaves some out. That table supplies the V and J calls and clone size; D and trimming were determined from the DNA. The sample has 74,000 or so clones, 89% seen once. Sequenced input: peripheral blood. This receptor was identified in a man aged 50-59 years with active COVID-19. The chain combines TRBV6-5 with TRBJ1-5; D gene ambiguous. In nucleotides, the CDR3 is TGTGCCAGCAGTAGAGGGCTTTTAGGCAATCAGCCCCAGCATTTT. Encoded protein: CASSRGLLGNQPQHF.